These T cell receptor beta chains were read from a single sample in a study of response to subunit inactivated influenza vaccine. TCRdb passed the RT-PCR reads through MiXCR, listing each CDR3 protein once. Here the sample spans 150,000 or so distinct CDR3 sequences, around 10% being singletons. The specimen comprised CD8+ T cells sorted from PBMCs, sampled 23 months after vaccination. The origin of the receptors is a man aged 45 to 75 who received an inactivated influenza vaccine. CDR3s include the opening cysteine and the closing phenylalanine or tryptophan. A D gene is named only where the DNA matches it firmly. The size field is filled for only some rows; it gives once, few, many or a size class.

j_call | clone_size | v_call | d_call | cdr3_nt | cdr3_aa
TRBJ2-1 | . | TRBV7-2 | . | TGTGCCAGCAGCTTAGCCCCCTTGGGGACGTCTCTTACCAATGAGCTGTTCTTC | CASSLAPLGTSLTNELFF
TRBJ1-5 | many | TRBV6-1 | TRBD1 | TGTGCCAGCACCGAAGGGCAGGGGGTTAATCAGCCCCAGCATTTT | CASTEGQGVNQPQHF
TRBJ2-2 | . | TRBV6-1 | . | TGTGCCAGCAGCATCACAGGGAACACCGGGGAGCTGTTTTTT | CASSITGNTGELFF
TRBJ2-7 | . | TRBV3-1 | TRBD1 | TGTGCCAGCAGCCAAGACAACAGGGGGATTGACGAGCAGTACTTC | CASSQDNRGIDEQYF
TRBJ1-4 | few | TRBV11-2 | . | TGTGCCAGCAGCGCGTTCCCCGCCACTAATGAAAAACTGTTTTTT | CASSAFPATNEKLFF
TRBJ2-3 | few | TRBV12-3/TRBV12-4 | . | TGTGCCAGCAGTTTGCAGGGGACGACAGATACGCAGTATTTT | CASSLQGTTDTQYF
TRBJ1-1 | many | TRBV12-3/TRBV12-4 | . | TGTGCCAGCAGGGTTAACACTGAAGCTTTCTTT | CASRVNTEAFF
TRBJ2-5 | few | TRBV18 | TRBD2 | TGTGCCAGCTCACCAGGGACTAATTTAGAGACCCAGTACTTC | CASSPGTNLETQYF
TRBJ2-5 | few | TRBV20-1 | TRBD2 | TGCAGTGCTAGTAGACACCTAGCGGGAGCAGAGACCCAGTACTTC | CSASRHLAGAETQYF
TRBJ2-7 | . | TRBV27 | TRBD2 | TGTGCCAGCAGTTATAGACTAGCGGGAGTTTACGAGCAGTACTTC | CASSYRLAGVYEQYF
TRBJ1-1 | many | TRBV6-1 | . | TGTGCCAGCAGTGACCTAAAGAACACTGAAGCTTTCTTT | CASSDLKNTEAFF
TRBJ1-6 | . | TRBV4-2 | . | TGTGCCAGCAGCCAAGATTTAGGGCAGGCTCGCCCCCCCCTTTATAATTCACCCCTCCACTTT | CASSQDLGQARPPLYNSPLHF
TRBJ2-3 | many | TRBV12-3/TRBV12-4 | . | TGTGCCAGCAGTCCCGACAGCCTACGGACAGATACGCAGTATTTT | CASSPDSLRTDTQYF
TRBJ1-5 | many | TRBV24-1 | TRBD1 | TGTGCCACCAGTGACCCAAGGACAGGGATCGGCAATCAGCCCCAGCATTTT | CATSDPRTGIGNQPQHF
TRBJ2-3 | once | TRBV20-1 | TRBD2 | TGCAGTGCCGCCTTACTAGCGGGAGACCCAGATACGCAGTATTTT | CSAALLAGDPDTQYF
TRBJ2-1 | . | TRBV11-3 | TRBD1 | TGTGCCAGCAGCGACCGGGACAGCCCTAACAATGAGCAGTTCTTC | CASSDRDSPNNEQFF
TRBJ2-3 | few | TRBV28 | TRBD2 | TGTGCCATCGGGGGGGATACGCAGTATTTT | CAIGGDTQYF
TRBJ2-7 | few | TRBV20-1 | . | TGCAGTGCTGAGAGCTTAGGAGCCTACGAGCAGTACTTC | CSAESLGAYEQYF
TRBJ2-7 | many | TRBV28 | TRBD2 | TGTGCCAGCAGTTTGATCTATTTGGGGGAGGGCCCTTACGAGCAGTACTTC | CASSLIYLGEGPYEQYF
TRBJ2-7 | few | TRBV7-9 | TRBD2 | TGTGCCAGCAGCACCCGGACTAGCATCTACGAGCAGTACTTC | CASSTRTSIYEQYF
TRBJ2-1 | many | TRBV29-1 | TRBD2 | TGCAGCGTTGAGTGGCGGGAGCGGGTGGATGAGCAGTTCTTC | CSVEWRERVDEQFF
TRBJ2-1 | few | TRBV20-1 | . | TGCAGTGCTGAGAAAGTTGGGGTTTTCGATGAGCAGTTCTTC | CSAEKVGVFDEQFF
TRBJ2-1 | . | TRBV5-6 | . | TGTGCCAGCAGCCCCCCCCTCTTCTACAATGAGCAGTTCTTC | CASSPPLFYNEQFF
TRBJ2-7 | many | TRBV12-3/TRBV12-4 | . | TGTGCCAGCAGTTTGCTCGGGGGGTACTTC | CASSLLGGYF
TRBJ2-7 | few | TRBV29-1 | . | TGCAGCGTTGTTGGCGGGGAGAGCTCCTACGAGCAGTACTTC | CSVVGGESSYEQYF
TRBJ2-2 | few | TRBV6-5 | . | TGTGCCAGCAGTTACAGCGTAGCGGACACCGGGGAGCTGTTTTTT | CASSYSVADTGELFF
TRBJ2-1 | many | TRBV5-1 | . | TGCGCCAGCAGCCCCTCGACTATCTACAATGAGCAGTTCTTC | CASSPSTIYNEQFF
TRBJ2-1 | few | TRBV20-1 | . | TGCAGTGCTAGGGCGGGATATAGGTTCAATGAGCAGTTCTTC | CSARAGYRFNEQFF
TRBJ2-1 | . | TRBV9 | TRBD2 | TGTGCCAGCAGCGATCGACTAGCGGGAGGAGGTGAGCAGTTCTTC | CASSDRLAGGGEQFF
TRBJ1-1 | few | TRBV7-9 | . | TGTGCCAGCAGCGCTCGGGACGGGTGGACTGAAGCTTTCTTT | CASSARDGWTEAFF
TRBJ2-7 | few | TRBV6-5 | TRBD1 | TGTGCCAGCAGTTACTGGGACAGACCCTACGAGCAGTACTTC | CASSYWDRPYEQYF
TRBJ2-3 | . | TRBV3-1 | . | TGTGCCAGCAGCAAGCACCTCCCCTTGACAGATACGCAGTATTTT | CASSKHLPLTDTQYF
TRBJ2-7 | many | TRBV20-1 | TRBD1 | TGCAGTGCTCCGGACAGGGACGGCTACGAGCAGTACTTC | CSAPDRDGYEQYF
TRBJ2-1 | many | TRBV12-3/TRBV12-4 | TRBD2 | TGTGCCAGCAGGATCCTAGCGGGAGGTGGTGATGAGCAGTTCTTC | CASRILAGGGDEQFF
TRBJ2-1 | few | TRBV20-1 | TRBD2 | TGCAGTGCTACCCCGGAGCGGGAGCCTTACAATGAGCAGTTCTTC | CSATPEREPYNEQFF
TRBJ2-7 | . | TRBV20-1 | . | TGCAGTGCTAGACAGGGGGACTACGAGCTGTACTTC | CSARQGDYELYF
TRBJ1-3 | . | TRBV27 | . | TGTGCCAGCAGTGTCGGCATTTCCTCTGGAAACACCATATATTTT | CASSVGISSGNTIYF
TRBJ1-6 | . | TRBV29-1 | . | TGCAGCGTGGGGGACGGGGGTTCACCCCTCCACTTT | CSVGDGGSPLHF
TRBJ2-1 | many | TRBV11-2 | TRBD1 | TGTGCCAGCAGCTCCGGGACAGGGATATTCTTC | CASSSGTGIFF
TRBJ2-3 | . | TRBV7-9 | . | TGTGCCAGCAGCGGGGACACGACAGATACGCAGTATTTT | CASSGDTTDTQYF
TRBJ2-1 | many | TRBV29-1 | TRBD2 | TGCAGCGTTGAAATTAGCGGGAGGGAAGGCAATGAGCAGTTCTTC | CSVEISGREGNEQFF
TRBJ1-5 | few | TRBV28 | TRBD1 | TGTGCCAGCACAGGTAGCAGGGGGCATGGTCAGCCCCAGCATTTT | CASTGSRGHGQPQHF
TRBJ1-6 | . | TRBV6-2/TRBV6-3 | . | TGTGCCAGCAGTTACCTCACAAGTTCACCCCTCCACTTT | CASSYLTSSPLHF
TRBJ1-4 | few | TRBV12-3/TRBV12-4 | . | TGTGCCAGCAGTTTAGCGCTACAGAATGAAAAACTGTTTTTT | CASSLALQNEKLFF
TRBJ2-7 | few | TRBV14 | TRBD2 | TGTGCCAGCAGCCACTTGGGACCTTATAGCGGGAGGGAGGTCCCTATCTACGAGCAGTACTTC | CASSHLGPYSGREVPIYEQYF
TRBJ2-1 | few | TRBV7-9 | TRBD2 | TGTGCCAGCAGCTCCGCTAGCGGGGCGAAAAACAATGAGCAGTTCTTC | CASSSASGAKNNEQFF
TRBJ1-2 | many | TRBV12-3/TRBV12-4 | . | TGTGCCAGCAGTTCCCGACCGAATTATGGCTACACCTTC | CASSSRPNYGYTF
TRBJ2-3 | . | TRBV7-8 | . | TGTGCCAGCAGCCCCCTTGGCCGCACAGATACGCAGTATTTT | CASSPLGRTDTQYF
TRBJ2-7 | few | TRBV6-2/TRBV6-3 | . | TGTGCCAGCAGCTTCGACACCTACGAGCAGTACTTC | CASSFDTYEQYF
TRBJ2-5 | . | TRBV28 | TRBD2 | TGTGCCAGCAGAGGTGGACTAGCGGGAGGGCGAGATACCCAGTACTTC | CASRGGLAGGRDTQYF